This TCR beta chain was profiled in a study of Ad26.COV2.S vaccination and SARS-CoV-2 variants (dated by TCRdb to the early 2020s). Background on the whole study: Donors in the vaccine arm were drawn from COV1001, a multicentre, randomized, double-blind, placebo-controlled phase I-IIa trial testing Ad26.COV2.S in healthy adults. Dosing of Ad26.COV2.S was intramuscular, at either 5x10^10 or 1x10^11 viral particles, delivered as one shot or as two shots spaced 56 days apart. The specificity and breadth of SARS-CoV-2-reactive T cell receptors after Ad26.COV2.S vaccination were assessed by TCRbeta repertoire sequencing. The TCR-sequenced set comprised about 30 samples: 19 Ad26.COV2.S vaccine recipients, 5 placebo recipients and 8 SARS-CoV-2 convalescent individuals. Trial participants were randomized into five groups of five, in which low-dose or high-dose Ad26.COV2.S was given once or twice, or placebo was given on both occasions. Throughout the experiments and outcome assessment, investigators stayed blinded to trial group allocation. What the study reported, not specific to this receptor: The study was not powered to compare responses between vaccine doses or regimens. After vaccination, spike-specific CD8+ and CD4+ T cell responses were reported to show substantial breadth. The authors noted that total T cell responses may have been underestimated by the TCR breadth and depth analyses. Ad26.COV2.S recipients had higher spike-specific TCR breadth than placebo recipients (P = 0.0014). Comparable non-spike TCR breadth was observed between vaccine and placebo recipients, consistent with only spike being contained in the vaccine.

The junction shows trimming of 3 bases on V and 7 bases on J, plus 33 bases between the germline ends. The CDR3, cysteine through phenylalanine, is 19 amino acids long. Here the CDR3 DNA is all that survives: 57 bases in frame from base 1. The germline V gene encodes CDR1 DFQATT and CDR2 SNEGSKA (reference sequence). The immunoSEQ Assay was the method used to sequence TCRbeta CDR3 regions. After extraction, genomic DNA underwent amplification by bias-controlled multiplex PCR, followed by high-throughput sequencing. The authors' pipeline ran thus. To quantify the absolute abundance of each unique TCRbeta CDR3 region, sequences were collapsed and filtered. T cell fraction was estimated by normalizing TCRbeta template counts to usable DNA, with usable DNA measured through amplification of reference genes found in all nucleated cells. Repertoire TCRs were annotated as SARS-CoV-2-specific when V gene, CDR3 amino acid sequence and J gene were exactly matched to a known reactive TCR set. The reference SARS-CoV-2 TCR set was derived from MIRA and filtered for enrichment in COVID-19-positive ImmuneCODE repertoires, a step that removed public or cross-reactive TCRs. Using the MIRA antigens, annotated TCRs were further analysed by specific ORF or by position within an ORF. Depth was the summed frequency of annotated unique rearrangements, while breadth was defined as annotated unique rearrangements over total unique productive rearrangements. Group comparisons of TCR breadth used two-sided Wilcoxon rank-sum tests. Imported from immuneACCESS, the table was reduced by TCRdb to in-frame sequences with V and J called. These copies leave out some clones; in studies compared against another copy, an unresolved V gene accounts for under half, and the cause of the remainder is not known. V, J and clone size are taken as reported in that table, and D and trimming were inferred from the DNA itself. This sample comprises hundreds of thousands of clones, 89% of them detected only once. 2.5% to 3% of the sample goes to the ten largest clones.

Sample treatment or condition, as interpreted from the label and publication: 15 to 20 received Ad26.COV2.S at low or high dose, single or two shots; a few received placebo; per-sample allocation not given. Repertoires of vaccine and placebo recipients were sequenced from samples collected on day 63 after the first injection. In Cohort 1b, about two dozen adults aged 18-55 years were enrolled at a single site in Boston, USA, between 29 July and 7 August 2020. Ad26.COV2.S was a replication-incompetent adenovirus type 26 vector that expressed a prefusion-stabilized SARS-CoV-2 spike protein derived from the original Wuhan strain. About this clone itself: The antigen this receptor binds is unknown. No base-level quality is on record; no much larger clone is a single base apart.

This TCR derives from a person between 18 and 60 years old who received the Ad26.COV2.S COVID-19 vaccine or a placebo. The chain couples TRBV20-1 to TRBJ1-2; TRBD1 is a possible D gene, resting on 6 matching bases. The sample consisted of peripheral blood, taken in a trial of Ad26.COV2.S vaccine versus placebo. The CDR3 loop reads CSASVPSTRATGIVGGYTF. The nucleotide sequence reads TGCAGTGCTAGTGTTCCGTCTACACGCGCCACAGGGATAGTCGGTGGCTACACCTTC.